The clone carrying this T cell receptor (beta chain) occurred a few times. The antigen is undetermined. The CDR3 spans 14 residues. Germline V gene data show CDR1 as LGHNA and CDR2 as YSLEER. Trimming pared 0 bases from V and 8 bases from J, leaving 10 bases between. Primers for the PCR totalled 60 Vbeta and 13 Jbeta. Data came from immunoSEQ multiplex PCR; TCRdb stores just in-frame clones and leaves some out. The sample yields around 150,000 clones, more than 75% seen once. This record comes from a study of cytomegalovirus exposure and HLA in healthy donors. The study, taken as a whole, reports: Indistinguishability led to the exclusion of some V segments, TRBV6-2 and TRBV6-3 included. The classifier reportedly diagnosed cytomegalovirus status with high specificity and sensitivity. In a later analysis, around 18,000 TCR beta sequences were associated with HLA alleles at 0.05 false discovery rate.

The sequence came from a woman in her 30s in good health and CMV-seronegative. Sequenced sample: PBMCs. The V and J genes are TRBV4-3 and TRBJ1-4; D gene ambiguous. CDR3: CASSQDWQAEKLFF. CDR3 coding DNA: TGCGCCAGCAGCCAAGATTGGCAGGCCGAAAAACTGTTTTTT.